The T cell receptor beta chain described here comes from a study of circulating tumor DNA in untreated peripheral T-cell lymphoma. TCRdb keeps only in-frame clones here, not all; method: immunoSEQ multiplex PCR. The table records around 6,100 clones, about 62% of them present only once. The length of the CDR3 is 15 residues. Germline CDR1 reads SGHTA; CDR2 reads FQGNSA. V lost 5 bases, J lost 9 bases, and 7 bases stayed unmatched. The receptor comes from a human donor with peripheral T-cell lymphoma. What was sequenced was tumor tissue. V gene TRBV7-2 combines with J gene TRBJ1-6; 10 bases match TRBD1. CDR3 residues: CASSIGQGDFSPLHF. In DNA, the CDR3 is TGTGCCAGCAGCATCGGACAGGGGGATTTTTCACCCCTCCACTTT. The entire variable domain, with the rest obtained from reference TRBV7-2 and TRBJ1-6, is as follows: GAGVSQSPSNKVTEKGKDVELRCDPISGHTALYWYRQSLGQGLEFLIYFQGNSAPDKSGLPSDRFSAERTGGSVSTLTIQRTQQEDSAVYLCASSIGQGDFSPLHFGNGTRLTVT.